These T cell receptor beta chains were read from a single sample in a study of blood T cell repertoires in COVID-19. Assay: immunoSEQ multiplex PCR; the TCRdb copy retains only in-frame clones and omits some. The table records 75,000 to 100,000 clones, 88% of them present only once. The specimen was peripheral blood. The origin of the receptors is a man between 65 and 85 years old with acute or convalescent COVID-19. Both conserved end residues are part of each CDR3. A D gene is named only where the DNA matches it firmly. Clone size is stated in some rows and not others, as once, few, many or a class when expanded.

J gene	D gene	clone size	V gene	CDR3 protein	CDR3 DNA
TRBJ2-1	-	-	TRBV28	CASNGPSLGENEQFF	TGTGCCAGCAACGGGCCCTCCCTGGGAGAGAATGAGCAGTTCTTC
TRBJ1-6	TRBD1	-	TRBV6-5	CASRRGLWNSPLHF	TGTGCCAGCAGGAGGGGGCTGTGGAATTCACCCCTCCACTTT
TRBJ2-7	TRBD1	-	TRBV10-3	CAISDTWQGVYEQYF	TGTGCCATCAGTGATACTTGGCAGGGGGTCTACGAGCAGTACTTC
TRBJ2-2	-	-	TRBV5-1	CASSLGHPNTGELFF	TGCGCCAGCAGCTTAGGACACCCGAACACCGGGGAGCTGTTTTTT
TRBJ2-1	-	-	TRBV5-8	CASSPGLIYNEQFF	TGTGCCAGCAGCCCAGGACTAATCTACAATGAGCAGTTCTTC
TRBJ1-6	-	-	TRBV10-3	CAISERSSSYNSPLHF	TGTGCCATCAGTGAGCGGAGTAGCTCCTATAATTCACCCCTCCACTTT
TRBJ2-1	TRBD1	-	TRBV5-1	CASSFRTGGYEQFF	TGCGCCAGCAGCTTCCGGACAGGGGGCTATGAGCAGTTCTTC
TRBJ2-3	-	-	TRBV7-2	CASSLGRGGAHTDTQYF	TGTGCCAGCAGTCTAGGGCGAGGGGGGGCACACACAGATACGCAGTATTTT
TRBJ1-6	-	few	TRBV7-9	CASSLVQYNSPLHF	TGTGCCAGCAGCTTAGTCCAATATAATTCACCCCTCCACTTT
TRBJ2-1	-	-	TRBV30	CAWSARDEQFF	TGTGCCTGGAGTGCGAGGGATGAGCAGTTCTTC
TRBJ2-2	-	-	TRBV2	CASSDRVYGGELFF	TGTGCCAGCAGTGACCGGGTTTACGGCGGGGAGCTGTTTTTT
TRBJ2-1	TRBD1	-	TRBV24-1	CATSDHTGTGSYNEQFF	TGTGCCACCAGTGATCACACCGGGACAGGTAGCTACAATGAGCAGTTCTTC
TRBJ2-7	TRBD1	-	TRBV19	CASSRRTGVSYEQYF	TGTGCCAGTAGTAGGCGGACAGGGGTCTCCTACGAGCAGTACTTC
TRBJ2-2	TRBD1	-	TRBV25-1	CASSGQGYTGELFF	TGTGCCAGCAGTGGACAGGGTTACACCGGGGAGCTGTTTTTT
TRBJ2-1	TRBD2	-	TRBV6-5	CASSRGWLREDEQFF	TGTGCCAGCAGTAGGGGATGGTTGCGGGAGGATGAGCAGTTCTTC
TRBJ2-3	TRBD2	-	TRBV5-5	CASSLVGSGGLGDTQYF	TGTGCCAGCAGCTTGGTTGGTAGCGGGGGGCTAGGGGATACGCAGTATTTT
TRBJ2-6	-	-	TRBV15	CATRDLGGANVLTF	TGTGCCACCAGGGACTTAGGTGGGGCCAACGTCCTGACTTTC